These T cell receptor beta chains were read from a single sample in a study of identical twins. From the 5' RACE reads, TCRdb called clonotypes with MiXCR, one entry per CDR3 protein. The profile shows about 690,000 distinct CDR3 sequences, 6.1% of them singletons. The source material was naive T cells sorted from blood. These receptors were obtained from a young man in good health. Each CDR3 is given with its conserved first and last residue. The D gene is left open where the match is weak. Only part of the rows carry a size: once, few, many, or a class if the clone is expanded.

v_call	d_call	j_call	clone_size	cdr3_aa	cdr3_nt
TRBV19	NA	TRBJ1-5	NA	CASSESVGQLNQPQHF	TGTGCCAGTAGCGAAAGTGTTGGTCAGTTAAATCAGCCCCAGCATTTT
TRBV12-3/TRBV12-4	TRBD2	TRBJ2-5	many	CASRLARLETQYF	TGTGCCAGCAGACTAGCGCGTTTGGAGACCCAGTACTTC
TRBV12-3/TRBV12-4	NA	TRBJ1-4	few	CASSFRELEELFF	TGTGCCAGCAGTTTCAGGGAATTGGAGGAACTGTTTTTT
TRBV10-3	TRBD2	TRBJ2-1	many	CAISESGTSLNEQFF	TGTGCCATCAGTGAGTCTGGGACTAGCTTAAATGAGCAGTTCTTC
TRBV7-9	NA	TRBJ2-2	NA	CASSFVGSTGELFF	TGTGCCAGCAGCTTTGTAGGGAGCACCGGGGAGCTGTTTTTT
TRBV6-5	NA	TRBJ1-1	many	CASSYGQSVSEAFF	TGTGCCAGCAGTTACGGTCAGTCTGTTTCTGAAGCTTTCTTT
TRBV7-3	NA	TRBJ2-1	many	CASSSRGGVYNEQFF	TGTGCCAGCAGCTCCAGGGGGGGGGTATACAATGAGCAGTTCTTC
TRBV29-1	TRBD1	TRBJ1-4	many	CSVGDRGQLFF	TGCAGCGTTGGGGACAGGGGTCAACTGTTTTTT
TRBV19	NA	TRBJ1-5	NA	CASSMSWGQPQHF	TGTGCCAGTAGTATGAGTTGGGGTCAGCCCCAGCATTTT
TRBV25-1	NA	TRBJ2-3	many	CASSGGPYTQYF	TGTGCCAGCAGTGGGGGGCCTTATACGCAGTATTTT
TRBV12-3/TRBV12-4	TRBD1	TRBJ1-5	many	CATGQDNQPQHF	TGTGCCACGGGACAGGACAATCAGCCCCAGCATTTT
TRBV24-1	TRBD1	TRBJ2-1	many	CATSAVTGARNEQFF	TGTGCCACCAGTGCCGTCACAGGGGCGCGAAATGAGCAGTTCTTC
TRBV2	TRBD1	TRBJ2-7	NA	CASSDPGGSYEQYF	TGTGCCAGCAGTGACCCAGGGGGCTCCTACGAGCAGTACTTC
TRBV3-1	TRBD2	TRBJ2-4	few	CASSQRSGGRGSNIQYF	TGTGCCAGCAGCCAACGTTCTGGCGGGAGGGGATCAAACATTCAGTACTTC
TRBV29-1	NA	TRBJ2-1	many	CSVEGLADTYNEQFF	TGCAGCGTTGAGGGGCTAGCCGACACCTACAATGAGCAGTTCTTC
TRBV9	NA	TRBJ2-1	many	CASSGDGSSYNEQFF	TGTGCCAGCAGCGGAGACGGCAGCTCCTACAATGAGCAGTTCTTC
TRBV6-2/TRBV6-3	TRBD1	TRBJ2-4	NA	CASSSTGGANIQYF	TGTGCCAGCAGTTCTACAGGGGGCGCGAACATTCAGTACTTC
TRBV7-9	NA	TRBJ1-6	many	CASSLYTTVNSPLHF	TGTGCCAGCAGCTTATATACAACAGTGAATTCACCCCTCCACTTT
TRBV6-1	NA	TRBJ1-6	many	CAIRYSSYNSPLHF	TGTGCCATCCGGTATAGCTCCTATAATTCACCCCTCCACTTT
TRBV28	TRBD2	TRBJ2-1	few	CASSLAGTRNNEQFF	TGTGCCAGCAGTTTAGCAGGGACTAGAAACAATGAGCAGTTCTTC
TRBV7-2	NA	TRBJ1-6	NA	CASSLRGGPHSPLHF	TGTGCCAGCAGCTTACGTGGAGGCCCCCATTCACCCCTCCACTTT
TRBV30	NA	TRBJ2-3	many	CAWSVVADTQYF	TGTGCCTGGAGTGTAGTCGCAGATACGCAGTATTTT
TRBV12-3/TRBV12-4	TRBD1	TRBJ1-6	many	CASSSYRGNNSPLHF	TGTGCCAGCAGCTCCTACAGGGGAAATAATTCACCCCTCCACTTT
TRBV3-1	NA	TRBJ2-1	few	CASSLTEDGSFPFF	TGTGCCAGCAGCCTCACCGAGGACGGGAGTTTTCCGTTCTTC
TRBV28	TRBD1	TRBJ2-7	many	CASRTGSSYEQYF	TGTGCCAGCAGGACAGGGAGTTCCTACGAGCAGTACTTC
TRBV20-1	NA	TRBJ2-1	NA	CSARVVNEQFF	TGCAGTGCTAGAGTAGTAAATGAGCAGTTCTTC
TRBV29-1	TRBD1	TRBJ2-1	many	CSVRLQGANEQFF	TGCAGCGTCCGACTACAGGGGGCGAATGAGCAGTTCTTC
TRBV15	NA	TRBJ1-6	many	CATSREQAANSPLHF	TGTGCCACCAGCAGAGAGCAGGCGGCCAATTCACCCCTCCACTTT
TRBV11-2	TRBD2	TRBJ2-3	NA	CASSLSSGSSTQYF	TGTGCCAGCAGCTTATCTAGCGGGAGCAGTACGCAGTATTTT
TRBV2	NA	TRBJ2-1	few	CATFSNEQFF	TGTGCCACCTTCTCCAATGAGCAGTTCTTC
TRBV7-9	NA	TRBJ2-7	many	CASSSGSLSYEQYF	TGTGCCAGCAGCTCAGGCAGTTTGTCCTACGAGCAGTACTTC
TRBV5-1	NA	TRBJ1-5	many	CASSLEGKGPQHF	TGCGCCAGCAGCTTGGAGGGGAAAGGGCCCCAGCATTTT
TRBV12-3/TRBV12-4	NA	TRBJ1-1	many	CASSRPNRETEAFF	TGTGCCAGCAGCCGACCGAACAGGGAAACTGAAGCTTTCTTT
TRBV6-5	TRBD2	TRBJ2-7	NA	CASSYGSGRVYEQYF	TGTGCCAGCAGTTACGGTAGCGGGAGAGTCTACGAGCAGTACTTC
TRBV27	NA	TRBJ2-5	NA	CASSTPLRDSKETQYF	TGTGCCAGCAGTACACCGCTGCGGGACAGTAAAGAGACCCAGTACTTC
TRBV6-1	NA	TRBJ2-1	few	CATKRVDYNEQFF	TGTGCCACCAAGAGGGTTGACTACAATGAGCAGTTCTTC
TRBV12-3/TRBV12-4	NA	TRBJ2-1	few	CASSFLAPYNEQFF	TGTGCCAGCAGTTTCCTGGCGCCATACAATGAGCAGTTCTTC
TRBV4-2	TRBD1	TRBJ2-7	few	CASSQGGQGAGEQYF	TGTGCCAGCAGCCAAGGGGGGCAGGGGGCAGGCGAGCAGTACTTC
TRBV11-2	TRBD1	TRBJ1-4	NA	CASSSGQGAYEKLFF	TGTGCCAGCAGCTCTGGACAGGGGGCCTATGAAAAACTGTTTTTT
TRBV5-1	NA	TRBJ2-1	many	CASSLGGVAYNEQFF	TGCGCCAGCAGCTTGGGTGGGGTTGCCTACAATGAGCAGTTCTTC
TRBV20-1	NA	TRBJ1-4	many	CSARDTFRGSFEKLFF	TGCAGTGCTAGAGATACCTTCAGGGGAAGTTTTGAAAAACTGTTTTTT
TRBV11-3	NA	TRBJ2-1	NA	CASSEQGPEVAQFF	TGTGCCAGCAGCGAACAGGGACCGGAGGTTGCGCAGTTCTTC
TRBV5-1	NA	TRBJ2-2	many	CASSSGDRDTGELFF	TGCGCCAGCAGTTCGGGTGACAGAGACACCGGGGAGCTGTTTTTT
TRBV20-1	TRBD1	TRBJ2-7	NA	CSARDRGQGAYEQYF	TGCAGTGCTAGAGATCGGGGACAGGGGGCCTACGAGCAGTACTTC